What follows are 10 T cell receptor beta chains derived from one specimen sequenced in a study of T cell responses to AZD1222 COVID-19 vaccine. Clones were read by immunoSEQ multiplex PCR, and TCRdb kept only the in-frame ones, dropping some. The repertoire holds 90,000 or so clones, around 86% seen once, with less than 2.5% in the top ten. Source: peripheral blood, taken on day 0 of AZD1222 vaccination. These TCRs come from an adult in good health.

The CDR3 sequence: CASSPRGATDTQYF. CDR3 DNA: TGTGCCAGCTCTCCCCGCGGGGCCACAGATACGCAGTATTTT. V is TRBV18 and J is TRBJ2-3; D might be TRBD2 (6 bases). Germline CDR1 KGHSH, CDR2 LQKENI. CDR3 length: 14 residues. The V gene lost 6 bases and the J gene lost 2 bases, with 12 bases spanning the gap. Full variable domain (rest looked up from reference TRBV18 and TRBJ2-3): NAGVMQNPRHLVRRRGQEARLRCSPMKGHSHVYWYRQLPEEGLKFMVYLQKENIIDESGMPKERFSAEFPKEGPSILRIQQVVRGDSAAYFCASSPRGATDTQYFGPGTRLTVL.

The V call is TRBV2, the J call TRBJ1-5; D may be TRBD1 (6 bases). V was shortened by 8 bases and J by 3 bases, with 14 bases between the two germline ends. Germline lookup yields CDR1 SNHLY and CDR2 FYNNEI. This CDR3 spans 14 amino acids. This CDR3 is CASSVQGNNQPQHF. CDR3 bases: TGTGCCAGCTCGGTACAGGGAAACAATCAGCCCCAGCATTTT. Drawing the rest from reference TRBV2 and TRBJ1-5, the complete variable domain is EPEVTQTPSHQVTQMGQEVILRCVPISNHLYFYWYRQILGQKVEFLVSFYNNEISEKSEIFDDQFSVERPDGSNFTLKIRSTKLEDSAMYFCASSVQGNNQPQHFGDGTRLSIL.

This rearrangement joins TRBV28 to TRBJ2-7; 10 bases align to TRBD2. Germline CDR1 is MDHEN and CDR2 is SYDVKM. Germline trimming cut 3 bases from V and 4 bases from J; bases unmatched to any gene: 9. This CDR3 has 16 amino acids. CDR3 DNA sequence: TGTGCCAGCAGTTTGGGTAGCGGGAGGCTCGGATACGAGCAGTACTTC. As protein: CASSLGSGRLGYEQYF.

The chain has TRBV11-3 and TRBJ2-2, with 12 positions matching TRBD1. V lost 4 bases, J lost 7 bases, and 4 bases stayed unmatched. CDR3 length: 15 residues. Germline V lookup: CDR1 SGHNT, CDR2 YENEEA. DNA of the CDR3: TGTGCCAGCAGCTGGGGACAGGGGGCAATCGGGGAGCTGTTTTTT. Its translation is CASSWGQGAIGELFF.

The V gene is TRBV27, the J gene TRBJ2-2; D perhaps matches TRBD1 (6 bases). This CDR3 has 17 amino acids. The V end lost 2 bases, the J end lost 2 bases, and 15 bases lay between the germline ends. From germline, CDR1 is MNHEY and CDR2 SMNVEV (reference sequence). Written as DNA, the CDR3 is TGTGCCAGCAGTTTACCTGGCGGACAGACAAACACCGGGGAGCTGTTTTTT. Protein sequence: CASSLPGGQTNTGELFF.

In DNA form, the CDR3 reads TGTGCCAGCAGCGTAGCTACCAGCACAGTTAATGGCTACACCTTC. Translated, it gives CASSVATSTVNGYTF. The rearrangement uses TRBV9 and TRBJ1-2; no clear D. The CDR3 extends over 15 amino acids. The germline V gene has CDR1 SGDLS and CDR2 YYNGEE. V lost 0 bases, J lost 6 bases, and 15 bases lay in between.

This clone showed up just a few times. This chain connects TRBV12-2 to TRBJ1-5. TRBV12-2 is tagged as a pseudogene. The CDR3 sequence is 20 residues long. Here the CDR3 reads CASRPTQFPGLRLSNQPQHF. The CDR3 DNA reads as TGTGCAAGTCGCCCGACCCAATTTCCGGGACTCAGACTCAGCAATCAGCCCCAGCATTTT.

A few counts support this clone. The chain combines TRBV11-1 with TRBJ2-7, with 7 bases lining up with TRBD1. V shed 3 bases, J shed 3 bases, and the junction held 5 bases outside the gene matches. CDR3 length: 14 residues. The V gene's germline CDR1 is SGHAT and CDR2 FQDESV (reference sequence). In DNA, the CDR3 is TGTGCCAGCAGCTTCGGACAGGTTTACTACGAGCAGTACTTC. Protein: CASSFGQVYYEQYF.

This CDR3 is CASSLQGATDTQYF. Written as DNA, the CDR3 is TGTGCCAGCAGTTTACAGGGGGCAACAGATACGCAGTATTTT. This rearrangement joins TRBV5-4 to TRBJ2-3, with 9 bases aligning to TRBD1. Trimming at V came to 5 bases and at J to 3 bases, leaving 4 bases not matched to a gene. Germline loops: CDR1 SGHNT, CDR2 YYREEE (reference sequence). This CDR3 is 14 amino acids long.

This clone was recorded a few times. V and J are TRBV19 and TRBJ1-5, with D tentatively TRBD1 (6 bases). The V gene's germline CDR1 is LNHDA and CDR2 SQIVND (reference sequence). V was clipped by 2 bases and J by 3 bases, with 8 bases between them. The CDR3 runs to 14 residues. DNA for the CDR3: TGTGCCAGTAGTATATACAGGGACAATCAGCCCCAGCATTTT. Protein product: CASSIYRDNQPQHF.